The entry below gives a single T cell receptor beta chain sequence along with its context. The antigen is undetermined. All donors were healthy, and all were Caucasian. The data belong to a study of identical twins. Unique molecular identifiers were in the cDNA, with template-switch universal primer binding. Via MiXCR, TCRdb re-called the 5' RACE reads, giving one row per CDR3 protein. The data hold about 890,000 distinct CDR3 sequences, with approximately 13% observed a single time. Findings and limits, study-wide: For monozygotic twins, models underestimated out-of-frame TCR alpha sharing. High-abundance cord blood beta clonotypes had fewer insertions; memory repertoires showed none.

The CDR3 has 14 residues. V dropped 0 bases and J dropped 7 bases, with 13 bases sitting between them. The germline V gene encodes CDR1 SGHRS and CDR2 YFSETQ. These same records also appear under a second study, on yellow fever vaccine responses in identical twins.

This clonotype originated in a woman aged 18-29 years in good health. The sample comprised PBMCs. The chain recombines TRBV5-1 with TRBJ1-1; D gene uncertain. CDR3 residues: CASSLASWGFEAFF. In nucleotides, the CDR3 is TGCGCCAGCAGCTTGGCCTCATGGGGATTTGAAGCTTTCTTT.